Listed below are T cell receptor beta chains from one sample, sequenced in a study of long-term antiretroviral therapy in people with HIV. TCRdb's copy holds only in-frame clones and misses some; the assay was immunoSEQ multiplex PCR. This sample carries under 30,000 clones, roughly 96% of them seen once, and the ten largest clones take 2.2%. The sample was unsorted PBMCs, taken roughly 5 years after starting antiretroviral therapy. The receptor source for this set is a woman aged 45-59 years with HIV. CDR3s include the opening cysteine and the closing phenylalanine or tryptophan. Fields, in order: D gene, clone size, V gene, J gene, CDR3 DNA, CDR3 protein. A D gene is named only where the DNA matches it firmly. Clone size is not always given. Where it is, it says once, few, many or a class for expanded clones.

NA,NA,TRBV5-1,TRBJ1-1,TGCGCCAGCAGCTTGGCAAACAGGGAAGCTTTCTTT,CASSLANREAFF
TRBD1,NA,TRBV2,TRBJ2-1,TGTGCCAGCAGCTTACGGGACAGATACAATGAGCAGTTCTTC,CASSLRDRYNEQFF
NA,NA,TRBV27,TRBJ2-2,TGTGCCAGCAGTTTATTCCCTGGCGGGGAGCTGTTTTTT,CASSLFPGGELFF
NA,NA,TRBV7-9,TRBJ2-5,TGTGCCAGCAGCCGGGGGTGGTGGGAGACCCAGTACTTC,CASSRGWWETQYF
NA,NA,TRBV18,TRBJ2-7,TGTGCCAGCTCACCCGGGTGGCAAGCCTACGAGCAGTACTTC,CASSPGWQAYEQYF
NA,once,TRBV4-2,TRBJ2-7,TGTGCCAGCAGCCAAGGGGCCGAGACAGTCACCTACGAGCAGTACTTC,CASSQGAETVTYEQYF
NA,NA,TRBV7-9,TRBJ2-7,TGTGCCAGCAGCCCTAGTAATAACTACGAGCAGTACTTC,CASSPSNNYEQYF
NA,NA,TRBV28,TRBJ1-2,TGTGCCAGCAGCCTAGGCCGTACAGGCGCCAACTATGGCTACACCTTC,CASSLGRTGANYGYTF
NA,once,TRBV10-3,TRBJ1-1,TGTGCCACCCGGAGGGATCTGAACACTGAAGCTTTCTTT,CATRRDLNTEAFF
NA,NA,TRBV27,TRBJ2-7,TGTGCCAGCAGCCTTGGACGGGGACGCGAGCAGTACTTC,CASSLGRGREQYF
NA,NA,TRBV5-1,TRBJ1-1,TGCGCCAGCAGCTGGGAGAACACTGAAGCTTTCTTT,CASSWENTEAFF
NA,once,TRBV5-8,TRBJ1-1,TGTGCCAGCAGCTTCCGGGGGTTGAACACTGAAGCTTTCTTT,CASSFRGLNTEAFF
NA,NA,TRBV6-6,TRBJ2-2,TGTGCCAGCAGTTACACAACTAGAGGCGGGGAGCTGTTTTTT,CASSYTTRGGELFF
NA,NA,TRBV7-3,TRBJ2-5,TGTGCCAGCAGCTTAACGAAAGAGGAGACCCAGTACTTC,CASSLTKEETQYF
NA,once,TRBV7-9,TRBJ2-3,TGTGCCAGCAGCTCGAATGGGGGAACGTTCGATACGCAGTATTTT,CASSSNGGTFDTQYF
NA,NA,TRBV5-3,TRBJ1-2,TGTGCCAGAAGCGACACCCAACCGGGACACCGCTATGGCTACACCTTC,CARSDTQPGHRYGYTF
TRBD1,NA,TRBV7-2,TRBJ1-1,TGTGCCAGCAGCTTAGCCGGACAGGGGGCAGGTATGAACACTGAAGCTTTCTTT,CASSLAGQGAGMNTEAFF
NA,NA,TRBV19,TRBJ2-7,TGTGCCAGTAGTACAGGGGTCGAGCAGTACTTC,CASSTGVEQYF
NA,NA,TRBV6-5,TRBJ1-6,TGTGCCAGCAGTTTAAACTCGCCAGCGTTTAATTCACCCCTCCACTTT,CASSLNSPAFNSPLHF
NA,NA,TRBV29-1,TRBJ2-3,TGCAGCGGAAAACAGGGTACGGCGGAAGATACGCAGTATTTT,CSGKQGTAEDTQYF
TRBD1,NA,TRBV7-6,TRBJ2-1,TGTGCCAGCACGGGGCAGGGGGCCGGTGAGCAGTTCTTC,CASTGQGAGEQFF
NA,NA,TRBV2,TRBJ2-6,TGTGCCAGCAGTGAATCGACAACGGGGGCCAACGTCCTGACTTTC,CASSESTTGANVLTF
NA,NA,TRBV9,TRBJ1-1,TGTGCCAGCAGCGCCGCAGGCTACACTGAAGCTTTCTTT,CASSAAGYTEAFF
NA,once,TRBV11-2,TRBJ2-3,TGTGCCAGCAGCTACCGGACAGATACGCAGTATTTT,CASSYRTDTQYF
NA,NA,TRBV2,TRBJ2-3,TGTGCCAGCCCCGGTGGCGGCTCAGGGGATACGCAGTATTTT,CASPGGGSGDTQYF
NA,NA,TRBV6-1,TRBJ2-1,TGTGCCAGCAGTGAAATAGGAAGCTCCTACAATGAGCAGTTCTTC,CASSEIGSSYNEQFF
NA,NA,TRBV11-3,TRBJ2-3,TGTGCCAGCAGCTTAAGGGGCACAGATACGCAGTATTTT,CASSLRGTDTQYF
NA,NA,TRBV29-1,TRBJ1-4,TGCAGCGTTGAAGAAATCGCGGCAGGACGCGAAAAACTGTTTTTT,CSVEEIAAGREKLFF